These T cell receptor beta chains were read from a single sample in a study of naive and memory T cell subsets. In TCRdb, the UMI-ligation and nested PCR reads were re-called with MiXCR into one record per CDR3 protein. The data contain about 160,000 distinct CDR3 sequences, approximately 22% of them seen just once; the ten biggest clones take up 0.11%. Sequencing was done on a sample of naive CD4+ T cells from blood. These receptors all stem from a human donor in good health. Both conserved end residues are part of each CDR3. Size is omitted from some rows. Given values are once, few, many or a class for expanded clones.

>.|TRBV9
CASSPRGQGPYEQYF
>few|TRBV6-6
CASSLQSRNTEAFF
>many|TRBV28
CASSNSGRYVEQFF
>.|TRBV27
CASKPSLVHEDYGYTF
>.|TRBV28
CASRGTISMETQYF
>.|TRBV30
CAWSQDRQITKGQPQHF
>.|TRBV6-5
CASSNSGTNTEAFF
>.|TRBV7-6
CATSKGETQYF
>.|TRBV6-5
CASIRYSGGSYEQYF
>many|TRBV20-1
CSARDGGTIDTQYF
>.|TRBV20-1
CSARAQSQPQHF
>.|TRBV10-3
CAISDPSGRSYEQYF
>many|TRBV29-1
CSVVAGLLWTQYF
>.|TRBV29-1
CSVGALTGNTIYF
>few|TRBV12-3/TRBV12-4
CASSSGRGNSYNEQFF
>.|TRBV14
CASSQVGAVVADTQYF
>.|TRBV15
CATSKSYQETQYF
>.|TRBV28
CASSLTLGVRRAFF
>many|TRBV29-1
CSVRQGMYEQYF
>.|TRBV7-3
CASSSRTGTDTQYF
>many|TRBV18
CASSPRQGGAGYNEQFF
>few|TRBV6-5
CASRGQGDEKLFF
>few|TRBV20-1
CSARGEARNIQYF
>few|TRBV11-2
CASSQAGGAETQYF
>.|TRBV24-1
CATSRGIYNEQFF
>.|TRBV30
CAWTVGPIGVAGKNTGELFF
>.|TRBV5-1
CASSFGTSRSGANVLTF
>.|TRBV19
CASSMQREETQYF
>many|TRBV7-2
CASSLTTGTGEKTQYF
>.|TRBV7-2
CASSLSTSGNTQYF
>.|TRBV5-6
CASSSLWGQVSGANVLTF
>few|TRBV5-6
CASSLLAPTYNEQFF
>few|TRBV12-3/TRBV12-4
CASRQQGGTEAFF
>many|TRBV7-3
CASSSGLTAETQYF
>.|TRBV28
CASSRGQGYSGANVLTF
>.|TRBV28
CASSFSGRAVTEQLF
>.|TRBV28
CASSLDSRSYNSPLHF
>few|TRBV10-3
CAISGDSPAPLHF
>.|TRBV27
CASSPTSGRRTDTQYF
>.|TRBV5-5
CASSLVAGLSYEQYF
>.|TRBV5-1
CASSLDGTGDGYTF
>many|TRBV7-8
CASSSAGRLASYNEQFF
>many|TRBV23-1
CASSQGPRTPRETQYF
>.|TRBV6-6
CASTLYPPSGAQDYEQYF